The TCR beta chain under discussion was sequenced for a study of cytotoxic CD8 clonotypes in ibrutinib-treated CLL. A 1 in 200,000 to 1 in 1 million T cell depth was the sequencing target. The protocol was immunoSEQ multiplex PCR, while the TCRdb copy is restricted to in-frame clones and leaves out a portion. The sample lists roughly 330,000 clones; roughly 71% were seen once. With 10 bases clipped from V and 6 bases from J, the junction kept 13 bases outside the gene matches. The CDR3 is 14 residues long. CDR1 ENHRY and CDR2 SYGVKD come from the germline V gene. As concerns this clone: The antigen is undetermined.

Broader study findings: T-cell clonality at baseline went above that of age-matched healthy donors and rose and fell with circulating CD8+ T-cell counts.

This sample comprised PBMCs, obtained after 36 months of ibrutinib treatment. The clonotype was recovered from a human donor with chronic lymphocytic leukemia. The chain carries TRBV10-3 and TRBJ1-2, with 8 bases identical to TRBD1. The CDR3 coding sequence is TGTGCCACCCGGATGGACAGGGAAGAAAATGGCTACACCTTC. This codes for CATRMDREENGYTF.